This T cell receptor (beta chain) was captured in a study of shared clonotypes between healthy human individuals. Across the whole study: Researchers assigned three CD4 naive, three CD4 memory, two CD8 naive and one CD8 memory plate to each donor. Study outcomes and limitations: Rarefaction analysis demonstrated incomplete sorted-subset sequencing notwithstanding large depth. The small donor group covered limited genetic and exposure diversity.

The germline V gene has CDR1 MGHRA and CDR2 YSYEKL. The CDR3 spans 14 residues. V shed 4 bases and J shed 7 bases, with 14 bases lying between them. Libraries were prepared by immunoSEQ multiplex PCR; TCRdb keeps only in-frame clonotypes and omits some of them. The data show around 1.1 million clones, 75% to 80% seen once. Comment on this clone: The antigen is not known.

Specimen: memory CD4+ T cells from PBMCs. Documented subset: CD45RA-negative fraction. The TCR sequence derives from a man between 18 and 29 years old in good health. Some clones in this sample may be carry-over from other donors' samples. The chain uses TRBV4-1 and TRBJ2-1; D not resolved. The CDR3 protein is CASSLLENLNEQFF. CDR3 coding DNA: TGCGCCAGCAGCCTCCTCGAGAACCTAAATGAGCAGTTCTTC.